This T cell receptor beta chain was retrieved from a study of vaccination and CD4 T cells after COVID-19. Study in general: The interval from dose two to post-vaccine sampling had a median of about 72 days, and it ranged from 14 to 241.

Regarding this clonotype: Its antigen is unknown.

Treatment here: approximately 9-day PBMC culture with coronavirus spike peptide pools or control peptides (ViraFEST assay). Oncomine TCR Beta short-read sequencing was applied to DNA from cultured CD4+ T cells. MiXCR, applied by TCRdb to the PCR reads, yields one record per CDR3 protein. The data contain roughly 16,000 distinct CDR3 sequences, roughly 53% of them seen just once; the ten biggest clones take up approximately 4.4%. The CDR3 is made up of 13 amino acids. Germline CDR1 and CDR2: DFQATT and SNEGSKA (reference sequence). Losses at the gene ends were 5 bases for V and 7 bases for J; bases not matched to a gene: 9.

The sample in question was CD4+ T cells from blood, cultured in vitro, obtained before SARS-CoV-2 vaccination. The chain carries TRBV20-1 and TRBJ2-7, with 9 bases matching TRBD2. This sequence was found in a human donor who had recovered from COVID-19. CDR3 residues: CSAHSGRTREQYF. Here the CDR3 DNA reads TGCAGTGCTCATAGCGGGAGAACTAGGGAGCAGTACTTC.